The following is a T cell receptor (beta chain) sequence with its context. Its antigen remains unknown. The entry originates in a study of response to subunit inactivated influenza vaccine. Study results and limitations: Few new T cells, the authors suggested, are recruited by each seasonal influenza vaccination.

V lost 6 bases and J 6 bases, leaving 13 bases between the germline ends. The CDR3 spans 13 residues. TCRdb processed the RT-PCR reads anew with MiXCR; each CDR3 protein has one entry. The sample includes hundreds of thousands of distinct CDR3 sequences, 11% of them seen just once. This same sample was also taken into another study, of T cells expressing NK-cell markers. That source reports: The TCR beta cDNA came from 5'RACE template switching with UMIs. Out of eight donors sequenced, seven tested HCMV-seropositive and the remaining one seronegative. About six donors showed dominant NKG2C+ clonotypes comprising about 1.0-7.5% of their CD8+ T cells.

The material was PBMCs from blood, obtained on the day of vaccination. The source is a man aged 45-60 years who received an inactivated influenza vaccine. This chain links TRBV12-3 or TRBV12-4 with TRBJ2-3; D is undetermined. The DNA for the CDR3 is TGTGCCAGCAGCCGGCTGCGAGCCGATACGCAGTATTTT. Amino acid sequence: CASSRLRADTQYF.